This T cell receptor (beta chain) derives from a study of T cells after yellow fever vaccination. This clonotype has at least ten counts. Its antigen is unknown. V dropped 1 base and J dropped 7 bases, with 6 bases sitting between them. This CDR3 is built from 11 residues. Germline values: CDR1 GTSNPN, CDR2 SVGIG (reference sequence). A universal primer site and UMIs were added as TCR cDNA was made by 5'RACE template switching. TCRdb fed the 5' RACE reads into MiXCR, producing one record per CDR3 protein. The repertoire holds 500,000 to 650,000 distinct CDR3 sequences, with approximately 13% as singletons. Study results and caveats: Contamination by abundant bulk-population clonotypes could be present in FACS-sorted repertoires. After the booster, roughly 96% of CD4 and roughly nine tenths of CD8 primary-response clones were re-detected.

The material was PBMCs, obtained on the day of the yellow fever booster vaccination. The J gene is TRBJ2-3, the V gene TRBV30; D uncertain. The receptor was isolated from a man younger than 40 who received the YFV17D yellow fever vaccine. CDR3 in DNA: TGTGCCTGGAGTGAATTAAATACGCAGTATTTT. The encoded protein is CAWSELNTQYF.